Below, one T cell receptor beta chain is given with its context. The antigen is unknown. The study sequenced TCR beta in blood CD8+ and CD4+ T cells. FACS was used to enrich TEMRA cells, whereas the CD8+ and CD4+ T cells were obtained by negative isolation. V was trimmed by 5 bases and J by 8 bases, leaving 12 bases between them. Germline V CDR1 and CDR2: SGHNT, YYREEE (reference sequence). This CDR3 contains 12 residues. The authors reverse transcribed roughly 0.5 to 1 ug RNA with random hexamers. The method of amplification for TCR beta CDR3 was immunoSEQ multiplex PCR, covering 54 Vbeta and 13 Jbeta. One entry per CDR3 protein results from TCRdb running MiXCR on the immunoSEQ multiplex PCR reads. The sample includes roughly 200,000 distinct CDR3 sequences, 95% of them seen just once. The data are from a study of CD8 T cells in Susac syndrome. Study-wide results and caveats: The TCR sequencing and HLA analysis in the study involved a relatively small number of individuals, as the study acknowledged.

This clonotype was obtained from a human donor in good health. Sequences were obtained from CD4+ T cells from PBMCs. The chain is built from TRBV5-4 and TRBJ2-3; maybe TRBD2 (5 bases). CDR3 sequence (DNA): TGTGCCAGCAGGTCGGCCCGGGGTACGCAGTATTTT. This translates into CASRSARGTQYF.